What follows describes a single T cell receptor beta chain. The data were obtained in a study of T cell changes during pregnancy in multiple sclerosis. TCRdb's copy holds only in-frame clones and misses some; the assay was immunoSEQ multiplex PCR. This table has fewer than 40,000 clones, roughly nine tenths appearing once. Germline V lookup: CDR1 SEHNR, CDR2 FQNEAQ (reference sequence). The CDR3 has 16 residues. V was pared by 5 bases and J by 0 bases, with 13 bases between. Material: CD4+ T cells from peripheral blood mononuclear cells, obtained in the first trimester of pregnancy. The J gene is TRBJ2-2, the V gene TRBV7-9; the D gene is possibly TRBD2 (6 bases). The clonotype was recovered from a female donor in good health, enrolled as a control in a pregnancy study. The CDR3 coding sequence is TGTGCCAGCAGCCCTAGGCGGGATGCGAACACCGGGGAGCTGTTTTTT. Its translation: CASSPRRDANTGELFF.